The source of this TCR beta chain is a study of blood T cell repertoires in COVID-19 (dated by TCRdb to 2020 to 2021). The study in broad terms: Collaborator samples came from the United States, Italy and Spain and covered acute and convalescent phases of COVID-19. The material from the prospective study consisted of cDNA or gDNA derived from T cells, B-cell-depleted T cells, or PBMCs. Deeply sampled blood TCRbeta repertoires from subjects exposed to, actively infected with, or recovered from COVID-19 were included in the dataset. A freely available public database, intended as a resource for researchers studying the immune response to SARS-CoV-2, is where the repertoires were released. The samples were drawn from two sources: the first 160 participants of the ongoing ImmuneRACE study, and 1,254 subjects contributed by 6 global collaborators. Nearly every sample came with metadata listing a de-identified subject ID, COVID-19 status, age in years and sex. HLA class I and class II types, where available, came from metadata supplied by the sample provider rather than from assay-based typing. Findings and caveats that apply to the study as a whole: How much clinical and demographic metadata was included differed by source and by participant, and the metadata was provided uncurated.

TCRbeta CDR3 regions were amplified from genomic DNA by means of the immunoSEQ Assay, a bias-controlled multiplex PCR. The paper's processing steps were these. Within the assay, amplification of reference gene primers was used to estimate how many nucleated cells each sample contained. To quantify the absolute abundance of each unique TCRbeta CDR3 rearrangement, sequence reads were collapsed and filtered. For each sample, productive Simpson clonality was calculated as the square root of Simpson's diversity index across productive rearrangements. Sourced from immuneACCESS, this table was stored by TCRdb with only in-frame sequences that have V and J called. A share of the clones is absent; for the studies checked, an unresolved V gene accounts for under half, and the remainder has no known explanation. V, J and clone size are taken as reported in that table, and D and trimming were inferred from the DNA itself. Within this sample are about 66,000 clones, with about 86% of them counted one time only. The ten top clones hold over 6% of the sample.

About this clone itself: Its antigen target is currently unknown. Base qualities are missing; no much larger clone stands one base away.

Each collaborating institution followed its own protocols to collect whole blood in K2EDTA tubes. For TCRbeta analysis, collaborators shipped samples in one of three forms: frozen whole blood, isolated PBMCs, or DNA extracted from either of those sample types. The TCR was taken from a man aged 45-60 years with active COVID-19. The sample was peripheral blood.

The CDR3 in this case is CASSQQGSNEKLFF. The nucleotide sequence is TGTGCCAGCAGTCAACAGGGTTCTAATGAAAAACTGTTTTTT. This chain is built from TRBV6-5 and TRBJ1-4; tentative D gene TRBD1, with 6 bases matching. The CDR3 goes from the cysteine to the phenylalanine over 14 residues. The retained sequence is limited to the CDR3, 42 bases, with the frame set at the first base. Trimming costs V 5 bases and J 3 bases, and their ends lie 10 bases apart. From a lookup of the germline V gene, CDR1 and CDR2 are MNHEY and SVGAGI.